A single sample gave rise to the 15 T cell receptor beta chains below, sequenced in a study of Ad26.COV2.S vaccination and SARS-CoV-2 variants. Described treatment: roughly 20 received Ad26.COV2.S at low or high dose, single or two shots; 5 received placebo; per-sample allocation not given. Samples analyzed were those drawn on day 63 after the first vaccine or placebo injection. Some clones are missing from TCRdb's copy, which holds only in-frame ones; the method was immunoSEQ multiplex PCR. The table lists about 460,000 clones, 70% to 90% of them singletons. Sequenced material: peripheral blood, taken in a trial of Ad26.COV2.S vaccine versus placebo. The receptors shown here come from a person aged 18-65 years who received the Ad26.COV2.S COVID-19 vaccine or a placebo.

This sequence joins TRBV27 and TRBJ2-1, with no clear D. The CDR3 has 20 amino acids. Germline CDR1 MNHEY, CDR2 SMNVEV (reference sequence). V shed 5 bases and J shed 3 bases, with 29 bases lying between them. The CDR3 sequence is CASSTKFTPSVGKNYNEQFF. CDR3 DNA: TGTGCCAGCAGTACTAAGTTTACCCCCTCGGTGGGTAAAAACTACAATGAGCAGTTCTTC.

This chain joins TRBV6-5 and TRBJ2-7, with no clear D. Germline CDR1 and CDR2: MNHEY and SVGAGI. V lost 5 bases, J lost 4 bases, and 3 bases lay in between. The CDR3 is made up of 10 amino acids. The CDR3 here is CASSQYEQYF. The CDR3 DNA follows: TGTGCCAGCAGTCAGTACGAGCAGTACTTC.

The CDR3 sequence is CATSRDYSGSGNTIYF. Written as DNA, the CDR3 is TGTGCCACCAGCAGAGATTATTCCGGCTCTGGAAACACCATATATTTT. V and J are TRBV15 and TRBJ1-3, with D unclear. V shed 0 bases and J shed 0 bases, with 9 bases lying between them. Germline values: CDR1 LNHNV, CDR2 YYDKDF (reference sequence). This CDR3 is 16 amino acids long.

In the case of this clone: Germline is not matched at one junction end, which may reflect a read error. The CDR3 reads CASSLGGQGTLNTIYF. DNA of the CDR3: TGTGCTAGCAGCTTAGGCGGACAGGGTACTTTAAACACCATATATTTT. This sequence joins TRBV7-7 and TRBJ1-3; TRBD1 agrees at 8 bases. Per germline, CDR1 SSHAT and CDR2 FNYEAQ (reference sequence). The CDR3 sequence is 16 residues long.

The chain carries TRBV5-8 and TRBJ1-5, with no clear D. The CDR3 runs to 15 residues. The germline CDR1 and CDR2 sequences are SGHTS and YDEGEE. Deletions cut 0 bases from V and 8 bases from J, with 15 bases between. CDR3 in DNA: TGTGCCAGCAGCTTGGCATTAGGCCCCGGGGAGCCCCAGCATTTT. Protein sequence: CASSLALGPGEPQHF.

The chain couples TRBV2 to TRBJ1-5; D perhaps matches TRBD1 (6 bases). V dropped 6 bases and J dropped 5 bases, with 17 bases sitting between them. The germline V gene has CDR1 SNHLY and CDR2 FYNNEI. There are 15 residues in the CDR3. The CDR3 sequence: CASRPTGRGDQPQHF. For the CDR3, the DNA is TGTGCCAGCAGGCCCACAGGGAGGGGGGATCAGCCCCAGCATTTT.

The CDR3 DNA reads as TGTGCCAGCAGTACAGGGGGCTATGGCTACACCTTC. Its protein is CASSTGGYGYTF. This chain uses TRBV6-5 with TRBJ1-2; the match to TRBD1 covers 8 bases. The CDR3 loop spans 12 amino acids. Germline V gene lookup returns CDR1 MNHEY and CDR2 SVGAGI. With V trimmed by 5 bases and J by 4 bases, 0 bases remained unmatched.

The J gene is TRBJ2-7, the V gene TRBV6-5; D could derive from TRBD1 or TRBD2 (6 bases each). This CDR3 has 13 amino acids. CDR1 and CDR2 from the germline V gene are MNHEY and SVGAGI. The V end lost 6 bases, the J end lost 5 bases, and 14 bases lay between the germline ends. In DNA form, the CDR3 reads TGTGCCAGCAGGGAGCAGGGGAGGCACGAGCAGTACTTC. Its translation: CASREQGRHEQYF.

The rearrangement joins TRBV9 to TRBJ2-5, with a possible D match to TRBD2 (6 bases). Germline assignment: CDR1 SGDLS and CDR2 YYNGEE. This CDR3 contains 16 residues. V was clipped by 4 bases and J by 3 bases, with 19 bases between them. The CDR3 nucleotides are TGTGCCAGCAGCCCCATGGGGTGGGGGGTTGAAGAGACCCAGTACTTC. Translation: CASSPMGWGVEETQYF.

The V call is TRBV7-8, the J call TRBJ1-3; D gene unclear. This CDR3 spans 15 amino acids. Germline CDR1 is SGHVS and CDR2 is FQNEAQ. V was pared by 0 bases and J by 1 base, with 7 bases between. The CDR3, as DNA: TGTGCCAGCAGCTTAGCGGTAGATTCTGGAAACACCATATATTTT. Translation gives CASSLAVDSGNTIYF.

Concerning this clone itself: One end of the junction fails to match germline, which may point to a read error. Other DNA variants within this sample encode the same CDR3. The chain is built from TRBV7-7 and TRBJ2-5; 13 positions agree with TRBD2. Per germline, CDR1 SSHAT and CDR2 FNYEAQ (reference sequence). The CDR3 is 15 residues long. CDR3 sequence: CASSYGLAGEETQYF. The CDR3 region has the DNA TGTGCTAGCAGCTACGGACTAGCGGGGGAAGAGACCCAGTACTTC.

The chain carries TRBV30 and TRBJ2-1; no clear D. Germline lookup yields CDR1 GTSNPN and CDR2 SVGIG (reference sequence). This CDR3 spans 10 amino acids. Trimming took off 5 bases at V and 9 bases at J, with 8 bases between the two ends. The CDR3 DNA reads TGTGCCTGGGGTCTCCGTGAGCAGTTCTTC. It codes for CAWGLREQFF.

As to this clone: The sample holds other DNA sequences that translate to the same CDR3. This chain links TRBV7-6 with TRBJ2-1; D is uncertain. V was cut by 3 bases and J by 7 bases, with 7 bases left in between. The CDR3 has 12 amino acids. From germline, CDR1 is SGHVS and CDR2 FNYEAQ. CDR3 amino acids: CASSLVENEQFF. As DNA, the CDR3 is TGTGCCAGCAGCTTGGTGGAAAATGAGCAGTTCTTC.

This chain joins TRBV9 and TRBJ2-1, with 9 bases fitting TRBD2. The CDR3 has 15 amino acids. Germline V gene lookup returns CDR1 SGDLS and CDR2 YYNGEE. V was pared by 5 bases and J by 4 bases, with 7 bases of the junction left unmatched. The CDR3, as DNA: TGTGCCAGCAGTCTTAGCGGGGGTGATTACAATGAGCAGTTCTTC. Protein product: CASSLSGGDYNEQFF.

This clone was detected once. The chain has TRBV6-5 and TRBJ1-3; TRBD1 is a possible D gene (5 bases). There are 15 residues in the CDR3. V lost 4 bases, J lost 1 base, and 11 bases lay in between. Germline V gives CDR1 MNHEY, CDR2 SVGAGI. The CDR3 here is CASSFNSGSGNTIYF. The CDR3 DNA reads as TGTGCCAGCAGTTTTAATTCAGGGTCTGGAAACACCATATATTTT.